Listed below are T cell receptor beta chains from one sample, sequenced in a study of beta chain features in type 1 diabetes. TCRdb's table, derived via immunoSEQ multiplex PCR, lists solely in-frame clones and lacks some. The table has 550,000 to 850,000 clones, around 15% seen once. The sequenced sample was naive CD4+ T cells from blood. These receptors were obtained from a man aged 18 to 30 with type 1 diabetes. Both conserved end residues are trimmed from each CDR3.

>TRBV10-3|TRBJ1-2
AISDSTGVLNYGYT
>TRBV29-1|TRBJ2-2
SVGPGGNTGELF
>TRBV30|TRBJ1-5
AWSEAVGNQPQH
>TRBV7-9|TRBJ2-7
ASSLNRVNEQY
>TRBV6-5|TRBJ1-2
ASSYRTPLGPDGYT
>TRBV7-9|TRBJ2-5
ASSSSGGQKTQY
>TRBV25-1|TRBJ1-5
ASSELQGHNQPQH
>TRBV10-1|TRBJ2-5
ASSDGGETQY
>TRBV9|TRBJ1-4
ASSVGPSPTNEKLF
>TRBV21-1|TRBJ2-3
ASSPRADTQY
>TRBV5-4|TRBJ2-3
ASSLIGQSTDTQY
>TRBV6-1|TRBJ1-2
ASSADPLRGYT
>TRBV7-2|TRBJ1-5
ASSSPDWYSNQPQH
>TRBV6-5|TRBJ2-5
ASSYTAGTSYETQY
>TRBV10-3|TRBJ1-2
AISAGQGYGNT
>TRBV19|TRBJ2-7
ASSWQPAYEQY
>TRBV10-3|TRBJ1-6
AISEPLSNSPLH
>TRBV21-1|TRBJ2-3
ASSTRTGRLPDTQY
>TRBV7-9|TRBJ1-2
ASSPGTDYGYT
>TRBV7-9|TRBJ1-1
ASSLVENTEAF
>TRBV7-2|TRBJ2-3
ASSILGGPQY
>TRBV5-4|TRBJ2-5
ASSLAAGETQY
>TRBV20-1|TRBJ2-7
SAPPDYEQY
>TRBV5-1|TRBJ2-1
ASSPRGSVSSYNEQF
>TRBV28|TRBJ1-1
ASSLSPSGGTEAF
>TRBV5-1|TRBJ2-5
ASSLVGLEETQY
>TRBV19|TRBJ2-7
ASSPRQGGSEQY
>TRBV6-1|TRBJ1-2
ASSEGLSGYT
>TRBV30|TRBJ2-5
AWSPTGTRIETQY
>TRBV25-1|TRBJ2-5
ASTTAQGTGETQY
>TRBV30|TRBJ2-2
AWSPQPGQGVGELF
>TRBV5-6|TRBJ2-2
ASSSMGGANTGELF
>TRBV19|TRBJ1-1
ASKGRDPEAF
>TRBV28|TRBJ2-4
ASSLLQGAKSPKNIQY
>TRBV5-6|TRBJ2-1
ASSWADEQF
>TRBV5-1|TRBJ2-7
ASSLTSGGAKAYEQY
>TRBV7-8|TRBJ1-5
ASSSYRGQDQPQH
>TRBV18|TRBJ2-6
ASSPQGSGANVLT
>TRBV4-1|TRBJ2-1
ASTQAGRGEQF
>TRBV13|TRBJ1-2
ASSPRRDRFYGYT